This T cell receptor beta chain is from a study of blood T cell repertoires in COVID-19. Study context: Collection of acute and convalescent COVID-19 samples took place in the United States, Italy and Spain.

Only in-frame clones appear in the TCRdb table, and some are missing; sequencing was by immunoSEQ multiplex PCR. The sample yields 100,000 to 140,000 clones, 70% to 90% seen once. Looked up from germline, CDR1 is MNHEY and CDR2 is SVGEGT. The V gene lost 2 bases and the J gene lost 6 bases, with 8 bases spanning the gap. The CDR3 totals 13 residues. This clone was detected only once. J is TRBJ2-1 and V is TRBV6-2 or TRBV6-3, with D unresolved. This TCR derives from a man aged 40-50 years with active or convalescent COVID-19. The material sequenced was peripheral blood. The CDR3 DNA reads TGTGCCAGCAGTTACCTACTATTCAATGAGCAGTTCTTC. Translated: CASSYLLFNEQFF.